A selection of T cell receptor beta chains follows, all from one sample in a study of radiotherapy plus CTLA-4 blockade in lung cancer. Here immunoSEQ multiplex PCR was the method, and the copy in TCRdb shows in-frame clones only, minus some. Of about 62,000 clones in the sample, approximately 76% were seen once. The specimen comprised peripheral blood, sampled from a patient treated with radiotherapy plus ipilimumab. Receptor source: a human donor with non-small cell lung cancer who had a complete response to radiotherapy plus ipilimumab. Both conserved end residues are part of each CDR3. Each record gives: J gene, D gene, clone size, V gene, CDR3 DNA, CDR3 protein. A D gene is named only where the DNA matches it firmly. The size of a clone is reported for some rows only, either as once, few or many, or as a class for expanded clones.

TRBJ1-4	NA	NA	TRBV6-1	TGTGCCAGCAGTGAAGTACAGGGAGGGTATGCAACTAATGAAAAACTGTTTTTT	CASSEVQGGYATNEKLFF
TRBJ2-1	NA	NA	TRBV5-8	TGTGCCAGTAGCGTCCGGGGATTTAGTGAGCAGTTCTTC	CASSVRGFSEQFF
TRBJ1-1	TRBD1	NA	TRBV7-2	TGTGCCAGCAGCTCCCACCGACAGGGGGAAGCTTTCTTT	CASSSHRQGEAFF
TRBJ1-5	TRBD1	few	TRBV7-9	TGTGCCAGCAGTTCGGGACAGGGCCTCAATCAGCCCCAGCATTTT	CASSSGQGLNQPQHF
TRBJ1-1	NA	NA	TRBV5-1	TGCGCCAGCAGCTTACTCCGGGAGAACACTGAAGCTTTCTTT	CASSLLRENTEAFF
TRBJ1-2	NA	NA	TRBV7-9	TGTGCCAGCAGCTCTCCTATCGGGGAAAATCGGGGTGGCTACACCTTC	CASSSPIGENRGGYTF
TRBJ2-7	NA	NA	TRBV13	TGTGCCAGCAGCTTTGGGGCAGGGGGGTCCTACGAGCAGTACTTC	CASSFGAGGSYEQYF
TRBJ2-3	TRBD2	NA	TRBV9	TGTGCCAGCGGGAGGGCCGGCACAGATACGCAGTATTTT	CASGRAGTDTQYF
TRBJ2-7	NA	few	TRBV6-6	TGTGCCAGCAGGACAGGTAGCTGGCAGGGTACTCACGAGCAGTACTTC	CASRTGSWQGTHEQYF
TRBJ2-7	TRBD2	NA	TRBV7-3	TGTGCCAGCAGCGCCCAGGCGGGAGGGTCCTACGAGCAGTACTTC	CASSAQAGGSYEQYF
TRBJ2-7	NA	once	TRBV6-5	TGTGCCAGCAGTTATGGAGGGCTCTCAGAAGGCGAGCAGTACTTC	CASSYGGLSEGEQYF
TRBJ2-7	NA	once	TRBV19	TGTGCCAGTAGTATACAGGACTCCTACGAGCAGTACTTC	CASSIQDSYEQYF
TRBJ2-7	TRBD2	NA	TRBV4-1	TGCGCCAGCAGCCAAGTAATGCGGGGGGTTGAGGGCGAGCAGTACTTC	CASSQVMRGVEGEQYF
TRBJ1-4	NA	NA	TRBV5-3	TGTGCCAGACTAGACTTTCCTACCGACCCCTTAAATGAAAAACTGTTTTTT	CARLDFPTDPLNEKLFF
TRBJ2-1	TRBD2	NA	TRBV29-1	TGCAGCGTTGAAGGGGAGCAGTCTAGCGGGAGCGTAGTGCAGTTCTTC	CSVEGEQSSGSVVQFF
TRBJ2-3	TRBD2	NA	TRBV28	TGTGCCAGCAGTTACCCTAAGGCGGGAGGGGCAGATACGCAGTATTTT	CASSYPKAGGADTQYF
TRBJ1-2	NA	NA	TRBV6-5	TGTGCCAGCAGTTACTCCCAGACTGGACACCGCTATGGCTACACCTTC	CASSYSQTGHRYGYTF
TRBJ1-1	TRBD1	NA	TRBV7-3	TGTGCCAGCAGCCCTTACACAGGGGGCGGAACTGAAGCTTTCTTT	CASSPYTGGGTEAFF
TRBJ1-4	NA	NA	TRBV29-1	TGCAGCGTTGGTGACTCTGGAGGGGAAAAACTGTTTTTT	CSVGDSGGEKLFF
TRBJ2-7	TRBD2	NA	TRBV5-1	TGCGCCAGCAGCTTGGGGCTAGCGGTAACCTACGAGCAGTACTTC	CASSLGLAVTYEQYF
TRBJ2-1	TRBD1	NA	TRBV2	TGTGCCAGCAGGTGGGGACAGGGGGTCGGTGAGCAGTTCTTC	CASRWGQGVGEQFF
TRBJ2-1	NA	once	TRBV7-2	TGTGCCAGCAGCTCCCAGGGAGGCGATGAGCAGTTCTTC	CASSSQGGDEQFF
TRBJ1-1	NA	NA	TRBV7-2	TGTGCCAGCAGTCGGTCTCGGGTGAACACTGAAGCTTTCTTT	CASSRSRVNTEAFF
TRBJ2-1	TRBD2	few	TRBV29-1	TGCAGCGGGGGGGGTACTAGCGGGAGTGTCAATGAGCAGTTCTTC	CSGGGTSGSVNEQFF
TRBJ2-5	NA	NA	TRBV5-5	TGTGCCAGCAGCTTGGCTGCGGGGCCTGGGGAGACCCAGTACTTC	CASSLAAGPGETQYF
TRBJ2-5	TRBD1	NA	TRBV29-1	TGCAGCGTTGAAAAGGGGACAGCTTCGCGTGAGACCCAGTACTTC	CSVEKGTASRETQYF
TRBJ2-3	NA	few	TRBV16	TGTGCCAGCACCCCCACTGCAGGGGATACGCAGTATTTT	CASTPTAGDTQYF
TRBJ1-1	NA	once	TRBV19	TGTGCCAGTAGTCAGACTCGGTGGACTGAAGCTTTCTTT	CASSQTRWTEAFF
TRBJ1-6	NA	NA	TRBV19	TGTGCCAGTAGTATATGGGGGGTTAATTCACCCCTCCACTTT	CASSIWGVNSPLHF
TRBJ2-3	NA	NA	TRBV27	TGTGCCAGCAGTTTATCAGGAGCCGGCCCAGATACGCAGTATTTT	CASSLSGAGPDTQYF
TRBJ2-1	NA	NA	TRBV5-3	TGTGCCGTAGACTATACCTCCTACAATGAGCAGTTCTTC	CAVDYTSYNEQFF
TRBJ1-2	NA	few	TRBV10-3	TGTGCCATCAGTGAGGGGAGTTCGGACTACACCTTC	CAISEGSSDYTF
TRBJ1-2	NA	NA	TRBV9	TGTGCCAGCAGCGCCCCCGTAGCAGGGCTAGGCGGCTACACCTTC	CASSAPVAGLGGYTF
TRBJ2-2	NA	NA	TRBV27	TGTGCCAGCAGAAACCCCACACTGACCAGGTCCCGGACCGGGGAGCTGTTTTTT	CASRNPTLTRSRTGELFF
TRBJ2-2	NA	NA	TRBV9	TGTGCCAGCAGCGTCGGGGACACCGGGGAGCTGTTTTTT	CASSVGDTGELFF
TRBJ1-6	TRBD1	few	TRBV19	TGTGCCAGTAGTAATGAAGGGGGACAGGGGGTTCGCCTCCACTTT	CASSNEGGQGVRLHF
TRBJ2-1	NA	NA	TRBV7-9	TGTGCCAGCAGCTTAGTTGGTGGCAGGGGCAATGAGCAGTTCTTC	CASSLVGGRGNEQFF